In this sample, the clone carrying this T cell receptor beta chain turned up many times. No antigen is known for it. iRepertoire HTBI primers and Arm-PCR of CDR3 regions built TCR beta libraries. MiXCR, run by TCRdb on the multiplex PCR reads, gives a single entry per CDR3 protein. Among some 340,000 distinct CDR3 sequences listed, roughly 25% were seen once. This sample was included in a study of regulatory T cells in long-lasting Graves disease. The V segment lost 5 bases and the J segment 4 bases; nucleotides outside the gene matches: 3. This CDR3 has 14 residues. Germline assignment: CDR1 MDHEN and CDR2 SYDVKM. This sample's time point: persistent/refractory GD, antithyroid drugs over 5 years with positive TRAb. PBMC RNA was the source of the TCR library. Overall study findings and caveats: Persistent disease was associated with favored TRBV28 usage and with favored use of TRBJ1-2 and TRBJ2-5. Clonotypes that were public and shared totalled some 2,900 in persistent patients versus over 800 in new patients.

The chain combines TRBV28 with TRBJ2-5, with 11 bases matching TRBD2. The sample was peripheral blood mononuclear cells (PBMCs), taken when the disease was refractory, from a patient treated with antithyroid drugs. The clonotype comes from a woman aged 40-49 years with Graves disease. The CDR3 region has the DNA TGTGCCAGCAGTAAACTAGCGGGAGCAGAGACCCAGTACTTC. This encodes CASSKLAGAETQYF. Based on the CDR3 plus reference TRBV28 and TRBJ2-5, the full variable domain is DVKVTQSSRYLVKRTGEKVFLECVQDMDHENMFWYRQDPGLGLRLIYFSYDVKMKEKGDIPEGYSVSREKKERFSLILESASTNQTSMYLCASSKLAGAETQYFGPGTRLLVL.